This T cell receptor beta chain was obtained from a study of blood T cells in healthy people across ages. This clonotype was seen a few times. For the second PCR, which ran for 7 to 11 cycles, a sample-barcoded 5' primer and a J-beta primer mix were used. With 12 random nucleotides, a template-switch adaptor tagged each individual cDNA molecule. TCRdb itself ran the 5' RACE reads through MiXCR, one entry per CDR3 protein. The table shows 980,000 or so distinct CDR3 sequences, with around 48% occurring only once. Germline trimming cut 4 bases from V and 5 bases from J; bases unmatched to any gene: 6. The CDR3 loop spans 15 amino acids. CDR1 is SEHNR, CDR2 FQNEAQ, per germline (reference sequence).

Input material: blood. The sequence was obtained from a man aged 25-45 years in good health. J is TRBJ1-2 and V is TRBV7-9, with 11 bases aligning to TRBD1. CDR3 residues: CASSSGTGGEYGYTF. The CDR3 DNA reads as TGTGCCAGCAGCTCCGGGACAGGGGGTGAATATGGCTACACCTTC.